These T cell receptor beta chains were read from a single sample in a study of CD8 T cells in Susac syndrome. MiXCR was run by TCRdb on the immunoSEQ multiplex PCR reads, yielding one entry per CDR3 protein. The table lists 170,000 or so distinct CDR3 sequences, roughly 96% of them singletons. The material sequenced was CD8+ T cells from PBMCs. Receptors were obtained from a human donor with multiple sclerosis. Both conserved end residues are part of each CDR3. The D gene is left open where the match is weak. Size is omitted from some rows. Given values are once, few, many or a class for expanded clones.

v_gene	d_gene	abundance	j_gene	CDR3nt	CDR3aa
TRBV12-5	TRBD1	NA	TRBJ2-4	TGTGCTAGTGGTTCTGACAGGGCGACCAAAAACATTCAGTACTTC	CASGSDRATKNIQYF
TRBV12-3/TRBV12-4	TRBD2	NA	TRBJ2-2	TGTGCCAGCAGCTGGACTAGCGGGGGAGAAACCGGGGAGCTGTTTTTT	CASSWTSGGETGELFF
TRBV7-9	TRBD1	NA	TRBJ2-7	TGTGCCAGCAGCCCCGACAGGGCCTCCTACGAGCAGTACTTC	CASSPDRASYEQYF
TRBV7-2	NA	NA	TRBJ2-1	TGTGCCAGCAGCTCTAGCCTCCTGGGACTCTACAATGAGCAGTTCTTC	CASSSSLLGLYNEQFF
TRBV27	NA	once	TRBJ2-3	TGTGCCAGCAGCGCCTCAGGCGGTGGAGATACGCAGTATTTT	CASSASGGGDTQYF
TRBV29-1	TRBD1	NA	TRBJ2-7	TGCAGCGTTTACACAGGGGGCGGTTACGAGCAGTACTTC	CSVYTGGGYEQYF
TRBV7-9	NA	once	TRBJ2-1	TGTGCCAGCAGCTTCGGGGGTCTATACAATGAGCAGTTCTTC	CASSFGGLYNEQFF
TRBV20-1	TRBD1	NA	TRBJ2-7	TGCAGTGCTAGAGACCCAATACAGGGGAGCTCCTACGAGCAGTACTTC	CSARDPIQGSSYEQYF
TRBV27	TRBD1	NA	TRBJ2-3	TGTGCCAGCAGGCGACCGGGACAGGGAATCACAGATACGCAGTATTTT	CASRRPGQGITDTQYF
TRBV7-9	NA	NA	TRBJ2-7	TGTGCCAGCAGCCCTAGAGTTGGCTACGAGCAGTACTTC	CASSPRVGYEQYF
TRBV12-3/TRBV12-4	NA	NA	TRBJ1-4	TGTGCCAGCAGAACAGGTGAAAAACTGTTTTTT	CASRTGEKLFF
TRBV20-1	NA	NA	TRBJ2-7	TGCAGTACCAAAAAAGGGCCCTACGAGCAGTACTTC	CSTKKGPYEQYF
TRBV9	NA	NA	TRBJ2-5	TGTGCCAGCAGCGGCGGACAGCCCGATGATCAAGAGACCCAGTACTTC	CASSGGQPDDQETQYF
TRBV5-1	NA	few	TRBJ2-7	TGTGCCAGCAGCTTAGCCCAGGGCTCCTACGAGCAGTACTTC	CASSLAQGSYEQYF
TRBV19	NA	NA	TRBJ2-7	TGTGCCAGCTCCTGGACAGTTTTGAGCTCCTACGAGCAGTACTTC	CASSWTVLSSYEQYF
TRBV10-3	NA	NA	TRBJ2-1	TGTGCCATCGGTAGTGCGGGGTCCTACAATGAGCAGTTCTTC	CAIGSAGSYNEQFF
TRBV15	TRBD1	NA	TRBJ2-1	TGTGCCACCAGCGCGGACAGGGACGACAATGAGCAGTTCTTC	CATSADRDDNEQFF
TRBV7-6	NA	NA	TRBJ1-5	TGTGCCAGCAGCTTAAGGGCTCTAGATCAGCCCCAGCATTTT	CASSLRALDQPQHF
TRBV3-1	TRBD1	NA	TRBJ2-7	TGTGCCAGCAGCCAAGAGGGACAGGCTTTCTACGAGCAGTACTTC	CASSQEGQAFYEQYF